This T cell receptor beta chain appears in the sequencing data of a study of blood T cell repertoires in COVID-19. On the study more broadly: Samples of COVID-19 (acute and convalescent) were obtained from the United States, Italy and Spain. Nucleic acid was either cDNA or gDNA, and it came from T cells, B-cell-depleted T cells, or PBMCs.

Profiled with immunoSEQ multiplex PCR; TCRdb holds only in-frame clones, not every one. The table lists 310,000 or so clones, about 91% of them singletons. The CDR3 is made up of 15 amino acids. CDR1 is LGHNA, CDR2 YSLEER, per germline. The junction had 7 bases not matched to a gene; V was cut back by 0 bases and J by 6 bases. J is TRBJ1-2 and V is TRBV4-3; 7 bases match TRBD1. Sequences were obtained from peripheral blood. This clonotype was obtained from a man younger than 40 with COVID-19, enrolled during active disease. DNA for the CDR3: TGCGCCAGCAGCCAAGAGGTGTGGCAGGGGGATGGCTACACCTTC. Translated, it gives CASSQEVWQGDGYTF.